This entry is about one T cell receptor (beta chain). The antigen is not known. Exclusion criteria comprised uncontrolled infection, other autoimmune disease, pregnancy or lactation. Clinical symptoms, serum thyroxine and TRAb, thyroid ultrasound and orbital computed tomography were used for the diagnoses. This sample was taken from a study of T cells in Graves' hyperthyroidism and ophthalmopathy. Study conclusions and caveats: A model of 13 V-J features distinguished ophthalmopathy from stable hyperthyroidism. Expanded thyroid clonotypes (above 0.001) were mostly also found in blood.

Researchers amplified the TCR beta CDR3 regions from RNA transcripts. HTBI primers were employed in a first-round RT-PCR of the TCR CDR3. TCRdb re-called the multiplex PCR reads through MiXCR, storing one row per CDR3 protein. The data contain about 500,000 distinct CDR3 sequences, 40% to 50% of them singletons. Per the germline V gene, CDR1 is ENHRY and CDR2 is SYGVKD. Losses at the gene ends were 0 bases for V and 4 bases for J; bases not matched to a gene: 3. This CDR3 contains 14 residues. This TCR was sampled from an adult woman with Graves' disease, either hyperthyroidism or ophthalmopathy (not recorded which). V is TRBV10-3 and J is TRBJ2-7, with TRBD1 matching over 7 bases. Sample: peripheral blood or thyroid tissue (not recorded which). The CDR3 nucleotides read TGTGCCATCAGTGAGTCGGGGACAGTTTACGAGCAGTACTTC. It specifies CAISESGTVYEQYF.